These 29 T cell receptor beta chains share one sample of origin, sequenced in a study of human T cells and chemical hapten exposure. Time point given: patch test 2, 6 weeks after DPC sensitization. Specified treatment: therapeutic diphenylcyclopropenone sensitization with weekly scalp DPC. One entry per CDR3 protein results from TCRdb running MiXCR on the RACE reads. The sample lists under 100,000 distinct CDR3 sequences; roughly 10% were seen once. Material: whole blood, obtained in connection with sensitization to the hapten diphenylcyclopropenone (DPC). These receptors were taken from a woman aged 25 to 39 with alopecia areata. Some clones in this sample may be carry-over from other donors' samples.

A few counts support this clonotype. The CDR3 DNA follows: TGTGCCAGCACCATAACAAGCTCGGGAGAAAAACTGTTTTTT. Translating it yields CASTITSSGEKLFF. The chain links TRBV28 to TRBJ1-4; D not resolved. Between the trimmed V and J ends, which lost 7 bases and 8 bases, there was a span of 17 bases. This CDR3 contains 14 residues. Per germline, CDR1 MDHEN and CDR2 SYDVKM.

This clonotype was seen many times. As DNA, the CDR3 is TGTGCCAGCAGTTACTCTTCTAGCGGACAAGAGACCCAGTACTTC. Translated: CASSYSSSGQETQYF. The rearrangement links TRBV6-2 or TRBV6-3 to TRBJ2-5; 7 nucleotides align to TRBD2. The ends lost 0 bases at V and 2 bases at J; junction bases unmatched: 3. The CDR3 loop spans 15 amino acids. The germline V gene has CDR1 MNHEY and CDR2 SVGEGT.

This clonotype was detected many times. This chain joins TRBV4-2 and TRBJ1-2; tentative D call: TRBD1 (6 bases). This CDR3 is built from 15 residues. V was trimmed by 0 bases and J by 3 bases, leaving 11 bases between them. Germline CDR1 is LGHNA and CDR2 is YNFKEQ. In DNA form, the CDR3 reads TGTGCCAGCAGCCAAGATACAGGGCAGGACTATGGCTACACCTTC. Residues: CASSQDTGQDYGYTF.

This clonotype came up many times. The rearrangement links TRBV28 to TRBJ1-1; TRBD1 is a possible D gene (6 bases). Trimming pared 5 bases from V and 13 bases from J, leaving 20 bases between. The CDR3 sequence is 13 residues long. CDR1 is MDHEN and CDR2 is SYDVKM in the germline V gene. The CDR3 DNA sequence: TGTGCCAGCAGTACGGGGACACCAGTGTGGGGTTTCTTT. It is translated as CASSTGTPVWGFF.

The CDR3 spells CASREGGQAQPQHF. Written as DNA, the CDR3 is TGCGCCAGCAGAGAAGGGGGGCAGGCTCAGCCCCAGCATTTT. The gene calls are TRBV10-2 and TRBJ1-5, with TRBD1 as a possible D gene (6 bases). The V end was cut by 6 bases, the J end by 6 bases, with 15 bases between. The CDR3 loop spans 14 amino acids. Germline V gives CDR1 WSHSY, CDR2 SAAADI.

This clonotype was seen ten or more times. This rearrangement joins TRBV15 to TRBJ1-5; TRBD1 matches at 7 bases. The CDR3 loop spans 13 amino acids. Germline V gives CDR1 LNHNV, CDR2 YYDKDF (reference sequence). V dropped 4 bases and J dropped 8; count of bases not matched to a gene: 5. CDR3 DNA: TGTGCCACCAGCACAGGGGGTAGGAAGCCCCAGCATTTT. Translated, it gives CATSTGGRKPQHF.

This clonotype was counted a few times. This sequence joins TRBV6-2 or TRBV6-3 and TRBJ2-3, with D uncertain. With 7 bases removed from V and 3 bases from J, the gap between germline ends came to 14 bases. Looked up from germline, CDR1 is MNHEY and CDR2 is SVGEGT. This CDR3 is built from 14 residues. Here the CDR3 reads CASIESRGTDTQYF. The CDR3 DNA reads TGTGCCAGCATCGAATCTCGCGGAACAGATACGCAGTATTTT.

The CDR3 DNA sequence: TGCAGTGCTACACCCGGTTGGGGGAGGGAAGCTTTCTTT. Translated: CSATPGWGREAFF. The V call is TRBV20-1, the J call TRBJ1-1, with D possibly TRBD1 on 5 matching bases. CDR3 length equals 13 residues. Trimming took off 4 bases at V and 8 bases at J, with 17 bases between the two ends. Germline V lookup: CDR1 DFQATT, CDR2 SNEGSKA (reference sequence).

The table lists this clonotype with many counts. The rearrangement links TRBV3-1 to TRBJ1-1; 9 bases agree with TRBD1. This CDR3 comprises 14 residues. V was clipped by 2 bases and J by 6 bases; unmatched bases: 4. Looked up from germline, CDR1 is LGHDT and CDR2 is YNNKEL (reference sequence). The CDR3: CASSQLQGASEAFF. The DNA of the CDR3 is TGTGCCAGCAGCCAATTACAGGGGGCGTCTGAAGCTTTCTTT.

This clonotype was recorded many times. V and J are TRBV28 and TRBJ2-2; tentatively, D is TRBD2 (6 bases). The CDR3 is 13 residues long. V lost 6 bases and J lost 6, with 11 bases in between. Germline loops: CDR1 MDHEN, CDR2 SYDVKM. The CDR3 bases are TGTGCCAGCAGACTAGCCGCCCCCGGGGAGCTGTTTTTT. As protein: CASRLAAPGELFF.

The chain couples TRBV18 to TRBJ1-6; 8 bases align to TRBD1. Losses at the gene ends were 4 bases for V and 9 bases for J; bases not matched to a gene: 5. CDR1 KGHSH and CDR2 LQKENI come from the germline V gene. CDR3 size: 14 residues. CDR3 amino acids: CASSQSDRVSPLHF. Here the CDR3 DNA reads TGTGCCAGCTCACAGTCGGACAGGGTTTCACCCCTCCACTTT. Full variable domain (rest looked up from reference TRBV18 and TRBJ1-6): NAGVMQNPRHLVRRRGQEARLRCSPMKGHSHVYWYRQLPEEGLKFMVYLQKENIIDESGMPKERFSAEFPKEGPSILRIQQVVRGDSAAYFCASSQSDRVSPLHFGNGTRLTVT.

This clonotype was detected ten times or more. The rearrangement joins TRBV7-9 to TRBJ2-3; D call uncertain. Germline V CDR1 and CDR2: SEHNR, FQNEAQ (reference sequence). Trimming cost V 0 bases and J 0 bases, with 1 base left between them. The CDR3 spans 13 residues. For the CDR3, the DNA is TGTGCCAGCAGCTTAGCTAGCACAGATACGCAGTATTTT. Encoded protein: CASSLASTDTQYF.

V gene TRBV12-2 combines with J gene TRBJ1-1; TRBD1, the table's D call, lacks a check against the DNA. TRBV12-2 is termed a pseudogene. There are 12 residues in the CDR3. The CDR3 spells CASRRYRASAFF. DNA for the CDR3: TGTGCAAGTCGCCGATACAGGGCCTCAGCTTTCTTT.

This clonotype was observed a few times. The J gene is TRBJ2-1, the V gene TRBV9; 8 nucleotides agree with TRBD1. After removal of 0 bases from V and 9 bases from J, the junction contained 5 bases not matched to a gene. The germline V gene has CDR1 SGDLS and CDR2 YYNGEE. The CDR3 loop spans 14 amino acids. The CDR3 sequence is CASSVGTGTGEQFF. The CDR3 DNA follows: TGTGCCAGCAGCGTAGGGACAGGGACTGGTGAGCAGTTCTTC.

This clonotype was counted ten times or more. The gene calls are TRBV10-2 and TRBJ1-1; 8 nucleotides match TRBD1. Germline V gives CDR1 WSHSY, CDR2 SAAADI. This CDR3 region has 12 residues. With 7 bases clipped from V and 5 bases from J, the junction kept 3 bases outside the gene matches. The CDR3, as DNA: TGCGCCAGCAACAGGGGGGGAACTGAAGCTTTCTTT. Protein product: CASNRGGTEAFF.

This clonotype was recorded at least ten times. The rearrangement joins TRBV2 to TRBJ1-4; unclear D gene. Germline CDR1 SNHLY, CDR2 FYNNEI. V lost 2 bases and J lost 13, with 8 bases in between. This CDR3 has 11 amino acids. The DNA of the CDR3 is TGTGCCAGCAGTGAACTAGAAGGACTGTTTTTT. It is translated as CASSELEGLFF.

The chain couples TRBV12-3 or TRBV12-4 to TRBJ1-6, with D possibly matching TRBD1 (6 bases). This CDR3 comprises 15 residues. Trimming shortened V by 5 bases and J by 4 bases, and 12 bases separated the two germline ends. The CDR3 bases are TGTGCCAGCAGTCCGCGCAGGGGATATAATTCACCCCTCCACTTT. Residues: CASSPRRGYNSPLHF.

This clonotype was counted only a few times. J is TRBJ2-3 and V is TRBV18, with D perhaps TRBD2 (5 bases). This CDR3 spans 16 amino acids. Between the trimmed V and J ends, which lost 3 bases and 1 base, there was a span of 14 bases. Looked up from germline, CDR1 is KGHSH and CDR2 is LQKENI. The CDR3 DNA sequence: TGTGCCAGCTCACCTCGAGTTAATAGCGGCACAGATACGCAGTATTTT. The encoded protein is CASSPRVNSGTDTQYF. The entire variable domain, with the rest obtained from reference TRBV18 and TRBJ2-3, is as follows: NAGVMQNPRHLVRRRGQEARLRCSPMKGHSHVYWYRQLPEEGLKFMVYLQKENIIDESGMPKERFSAEFPKEGPSILRIQQVVRGDSAAYFCASSPRVNSGTDTQYFGPGTRLTVL.

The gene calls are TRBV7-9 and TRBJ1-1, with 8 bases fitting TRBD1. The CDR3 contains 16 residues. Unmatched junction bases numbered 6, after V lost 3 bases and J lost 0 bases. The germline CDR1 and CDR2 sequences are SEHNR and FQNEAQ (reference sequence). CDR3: CASSFSTGDLNTEAFF. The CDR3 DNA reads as TGTGCCAGCAGCTTCTCGACAGGGGACCTGAACACTGAAGCTTTCTTT.

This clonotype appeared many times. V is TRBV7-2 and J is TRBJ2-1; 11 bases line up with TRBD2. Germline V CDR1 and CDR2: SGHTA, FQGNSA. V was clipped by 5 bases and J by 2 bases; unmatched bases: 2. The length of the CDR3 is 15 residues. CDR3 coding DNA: TGTGCCAGCAGCACGACTAGCGGGACCTACAATGAGCAGTTCTTC. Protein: CASSTTSGTYNEQFF.

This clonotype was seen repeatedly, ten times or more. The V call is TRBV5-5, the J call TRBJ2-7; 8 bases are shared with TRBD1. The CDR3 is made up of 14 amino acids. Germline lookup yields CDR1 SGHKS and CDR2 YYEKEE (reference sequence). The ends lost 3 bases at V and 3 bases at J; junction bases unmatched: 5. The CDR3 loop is CASSSADRVYEQYF. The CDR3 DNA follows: TGTGCCAGCAGCTCGGCGGACAGGGTCTACGAGCAGTACTTC.

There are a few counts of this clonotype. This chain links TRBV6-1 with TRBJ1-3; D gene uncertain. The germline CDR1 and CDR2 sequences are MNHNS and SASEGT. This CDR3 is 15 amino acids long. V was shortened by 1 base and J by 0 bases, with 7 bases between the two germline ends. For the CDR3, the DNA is TGTGCCAGCAGTGAAGATCTTAGCTCTGGAAACACCATATATTTT. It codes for CASSEDLSSGNTIYF.

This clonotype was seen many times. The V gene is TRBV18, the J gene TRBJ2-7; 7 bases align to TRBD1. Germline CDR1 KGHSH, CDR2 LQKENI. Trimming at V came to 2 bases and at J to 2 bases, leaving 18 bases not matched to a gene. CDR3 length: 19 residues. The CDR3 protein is CASSPSLRSSRDSAYEQYF. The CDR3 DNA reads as TGTGCCAGCTCACCAAGCCTCCGGTCCAGCCGGGACAGCGCCTACGAGCAGTACTTC. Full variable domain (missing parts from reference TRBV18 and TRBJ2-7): NAGVMQNPRHLVRRRGQEARLRCSPMKGHSHVYWYRQLPEEGLKFMVYLQKENIIDESGMPKERFSAEFPKEGPSILRIQQVVRGDSAAYFCASSPSLRSSRDSAYEQYFGPGTRLTVT.

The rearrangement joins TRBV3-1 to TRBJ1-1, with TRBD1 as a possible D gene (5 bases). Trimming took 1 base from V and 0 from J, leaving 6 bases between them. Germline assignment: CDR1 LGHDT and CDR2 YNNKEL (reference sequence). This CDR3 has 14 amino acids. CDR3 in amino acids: CASSQGGVNTEAFF. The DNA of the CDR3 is TGTGCCAGCAGCCAAGGAGGGGTGAACACTGAAGCTTTCTTT.

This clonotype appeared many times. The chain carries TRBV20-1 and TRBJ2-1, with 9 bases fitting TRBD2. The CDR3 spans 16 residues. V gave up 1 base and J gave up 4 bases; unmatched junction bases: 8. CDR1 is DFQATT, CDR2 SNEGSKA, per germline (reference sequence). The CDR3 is CSARVRLADPYNEQFF. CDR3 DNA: TGCAGTGCTAGAGTAAGACTAGCGGATCCTTACAATGAGCAGTTCTTC.

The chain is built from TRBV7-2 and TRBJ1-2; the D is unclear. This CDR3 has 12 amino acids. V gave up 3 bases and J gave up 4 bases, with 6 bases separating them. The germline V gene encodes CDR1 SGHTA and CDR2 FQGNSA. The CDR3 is CASSFSTYGYTF. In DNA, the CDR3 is TGTGCCAGCAGCTTTTCAACCTATGGCTACACCTTC.

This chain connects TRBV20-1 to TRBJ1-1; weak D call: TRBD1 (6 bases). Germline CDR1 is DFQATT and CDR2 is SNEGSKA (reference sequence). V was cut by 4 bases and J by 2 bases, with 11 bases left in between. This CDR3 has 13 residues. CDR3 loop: CSATRQANTEAFF. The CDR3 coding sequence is TGCAGTGCTACCAGACAGGCTAACACTGAAGCTTTCTTT.

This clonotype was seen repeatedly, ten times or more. CDR3 loop: CASSEQGARTGELFF. DNA of the CDR3: TGTGCCAGCAGTGAACAGGGGGCGCGCACCGGGGAGCTGTTTTTT. The rearrangement joins TRBV2 to TRBJ2-2; 8 bases align to TRBD1. CDR1 and CDR2 (germline): SNHLY, FYNNEI. The CDR3 is 15 residues long. Unmatched junction bases numbered 3, after V lost 2 bases and J lost 4 bases.

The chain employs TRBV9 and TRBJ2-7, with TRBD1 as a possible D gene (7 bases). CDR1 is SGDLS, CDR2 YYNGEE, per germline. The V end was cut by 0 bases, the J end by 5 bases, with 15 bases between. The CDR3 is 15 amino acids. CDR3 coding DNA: TGTGCCAGCAGCGTAGGGGTCAGGGGGGTACACGAGCAGTACTTC. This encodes CASSVGVRGVHEQYF.